This T cell receptor (beta chain) was captured in a study of blood T cell repertoires in COVID-19 (dated by TCRdb to about 2020). Regarding the research as a whole: Collaborator samples came from the United States, Italy and Spain and covered acute and convalescent phases of COVID-19. The prospective study material was composed of cDNA or gDNA derived from T cells, B-cell-depleted T cells, or PBMCs. The dataset comprised deeply sampled blood TCRbeta repertoires from subjects exposed to, actively infected with, or recovered from COVID-19. The repertoires were released in a freely available public database meant as a resource for research on the immune response to SARS-CoV-2. Nearly every sample came with metadata listing a de-identified subject ID, COVID-19 status, age in years and sex. Samples came from the ongoing ImmuneRACE study (first 160 participants) plus 1,254 subjects from 6 global collaborators. HLA class I and class II types, where available, came from metadata supplied by the sample provider rather than from assay-based typing. The investigation overall reported the following: The amount of clinical and demographic metadata varied by source and participant and was provided uncurated.

In the prospective study, participants were about 18 to 89 years old, resided in about two dozen geographic areas of the United States, and were enrolled through a virtual design. In the prospective study, participants were assigned to cohorts based on the clinical history participants reported in a screening survey and a study questionnaire. Recovered participants in ImmuneRACE Cohort 3 were defined by two consecutive negative NP/OP PCR tests, clearance by a healthcare professional, or resolution of symptoms. Mobile phlebotomists in the prospective study collected whole blood, serum and a nasopharyngeal or oropharyngeal swab from every participant. Participants in the prospective study had the option to provide additional blood draws and questionnaires over an approximately 2-month period. Before DNA extraction, blood samples from the prospective study were shipped at room temperature or frozen.

To note about this clone: No antigen is known for it. Base qualities were left out, and no much larger clone turns up one base away.

TCRbeta CDR3 regions were amplified from genomic DNA by means of the immunoSEQ Assay, a bias-controlled multiplex PCR. The paper's data handling went like this. Nucleated cell counts per sample were estimated from amplification of reference gene primers within the assay. To quantify the absolute abundance of each unique TCRbeta CDR3 rearrangement, sequence reads were collapsed and filtered. For each sample, productive Simpson clonality was calculated by taking the square root of Simpson's diversity index across productive rearrangements. TCRdb carries this immuneACCESS record with in-frame sequences only. Its versions omit some clonotypes, under half of them owing to an unresolved V gene in the studies checked, with the rest unexplained. V and J calls and clone size follow that table, whereas D and trimming were derived from the DNA. For this sample the table gives approximately 210,000 clones, of which roughly 82% were detected only once. Of the sample, 12% is held by the ten largest clones.

CDR1 and CDR2, per the germline V gene (reference sequence), are LGHDT and YNNKEL. V lost 1 base and J lost 2 bases; the stretch between them is 14 bases long. The CDR3 sequence holds 16 residues, the cysteine and phenylalanine included. The sequence is cut down to CDR3 DNA, 48 bases in frame from base 1. The sequencing sample was made of PBMCs or T cells enriched from blood (not recorded which). The receptor's source is a man aged 40-49 years who had recovered from COVID-19. Rearrangement joined TRBV3-1 (or the pseudogene TRBV3-2) to TRBJ2-5; a tentative D call is TRBD2 (6 bases match). The CDR3 protein sequence reads: CASSQGSSGPQETQYF. DNA sequence: TGTGCCAGCAGCCAAGGCTCAAGCGGGCCTCAAGAGACCCAGTACTTC.